Each of the 30 T cell receptor beta chains below was sequenced from the same sample in a study of shared clonotypes between healthy human individuals. Sequenced by immunoSEQ multiplex PCR; TCRdb stores in-frame clones only, minus some. The table lists 200,000 to 250,000 clones, 50% to 75% of them singletons. The sequencing input was memory CD4+ T cells sorted from blood. Specified subset: CD45RA-negative fraction. The source of these receptors is a man aged 25-45 years in good health.

The chain couples TRBV9 to TRBJ2-2, with D perhaps matching TRBD1 (6 bases). V gave up 4 bases and J gave up 4 bases, with 14 bases separating them. In germline, CDR1 is SGDLS, CDR2 YYNGEE. CDR3 length: 15 amino acids. The CDR3 sequence is CASSILQQGTGELFF. DNA for the CDR3: TGTGCCAGCAGCATCTTACAACAGGGCACCGGGGAGCTGTTTTTT.

The genes are TRBV19 and TRBJ1-4; 7 nucleotides align to TRBD1. The germline V gene encodes CDR1 LNHDA and CDR2 SQIVND (reference sequence). V lost 6 bases and J lost 3; bases outside the gene matches: 7. CDR3 size: 15 residues. The CDR3 reads CASSTSGTANEKLFF. CDR3 bases: TGTGCCAGTAGCACCTCCGGGACAGCTAATGAAAAACTGTTTTTT.

In this sample, this clone turned up a few times. Other DNA sequences of this sample code for an identical CDR3. The CDR3 DNA sequence: TGTGCCAGCAGCTTAGTAGGACGGCTATATGGCTACACCTTC. It is translated as CASSLVGRLYGYTF. The chain employs TRBV11-2 and TRBJ1-2; D ambiguous. The CDR3 is made up of 14 amino acids. Between the trimmed V and J ends, which lost 1 base and 5 bases, there was a span of 11 bases. From germline, CDR1 is SGHAT and CDR2 FQNNGV.

The chain is built from TRBV27 and TRBJ2-7, with 7 bases lining up with TRBD2. CDR1 is MNHEY and CDR2 is SMNVEV in the germline V gene (reference sequence). The CDR3 is 13 amino acids. V lost 8 bases, J lost 1 base, and 5 bases stayed unmatched. The CDR3 DNA is TGTGCCAGCGGGGGGGGTTCTTCCTACGAGCAGTACTTC. The encoded protein is CASGGGSSYEQYF.

This clone was seen once. The chain carries TRBV5-1 and TRBJ2-3; no clear D. The V and J ends lost 0 bases and 3 bases respectively, with 14 bases between them. The CDR3 has 16 amino acids. Germline V lookup: CDR1 SGHRS, CDR2 YFSETQ. The CDR3 DNA follows: TGCGCCAGCAGCTTGGACTCGTCGTTGAGGACAGATACGCAGTATTTT. Amino acid sequence: CASSLDSSLRTDTQYF.

Of note for this clone: A read error is the likely source, as a far larger clone sits one nucleotide away. This chain links TRBV6-6 with TRBJ1-5; 9 nucleotides line up with TRBD1. CDR3 length: 14 residues. V lost 6 bases, J lost 2 bases, and 2 bases stayed unmatched. CDR1 is MNHNY, CDR2 SVGAGI, per germline (reference sequence). CDR3 region: CASRRTGGNQPQHF. DNA for the CDR3: TGTGCCAGCAGACGGACAGGGGGCAATCAGCCCCAGCATTTT.

The V call is TRBV28, the J call TRBJ2-7; 8 bases are a match to TRBD1. Per the germline V gene, CDR1 is MDHEN and CDR2 is SYDVKM. This CDR3 contains 15 residues. The J segment lost 6 bases and the V segment lost 5 bases, leaving 12 bases of the junction unmatched. Written as DNA, the CDR3 is TGTGCCAGCAGTCCCCCGGGACAGGCTATGAGCGAGCAGTACTTC. Residues: CASSPPGQAMSEQYF.

The chain joins TRBV18 to TRBJ2-5; D is undetermined. V was trimmed by 3 bases and J by 3 bases, leaving 8 bases between them. From germline, CDR1 is KGHSH and CDR2 LQKENI. There are 13 residues in the CDR3. CDR3 in amino acids: CASSPLLKETQYF. The CDR3 nucleotides are TGTGCCAGCTCACCTCTTCTTAAAGAGACCCAGTACTTC.

The gene calls are TRBV30 and TRBJ2-7; D gene unclear. This CDR3 region has 15 residues. Trimming removed 3 bases from V and 3 bases from J, with 18 bases in between. The germline gives CDR1 GTSNPN, CDR2 SVGIG (reference sequence). In DNA, the CDR3 is TGTGCCTGGAGCGACCGGGTCCTGAACATCTACGAGCAGTACTTC. Encoded protein: CAWSDRVLNIYEQYF.

J is TRBJ2-2 and V is TRBV7-9, with no clear D. This CDR3 spans 13 amino acids. Deletions cut 7 bases from V and 4 bases from J, with 10 bases between. Germline CDR1 reads SEHNR; CDR2 reads FQNEAQ (reference sequence). The CDR3 loop reads CASKRDLTGELFF. CDR3 DNA: TGTGCCAGCAAGCGAGACCTCACCGGGGAGCTGTTTTTT.

This clone was observed a single time. The chain joins TRBV28 to TRBJ1-4; the D is unclear. In germline, CDR1 is MDHEN, CDR2 SYDVKM. The CDR3 contains 16 residues. Trimming removed 2 bases at V and 6 bases at J, with 16 bases between. CDR3 amino acids: CASSLVAPGSHEKLFF. The CDR3 DNA sequence: TGTGCCAGCAGTTTAGTTGCGCCTGGGAGTCATGAAAAACTGTTTTTT.

The chain employs TRBV15 and TRBJ2-7; no firm D call. Germline lookup yields CDR1 LNHNV and CDR2 YYDKDF (reference sequence). Trimming removed 4 bases from V and 0 bases from J, with 10 bases in between. CDR3 length equals 14 residues. The CDR3 is CATSTAGVSYEQYF. The DNA of the CDR3 is TGTGCCACCAGCACGGCAGGCGTCTCCTACGAGCAGTACTTC.

This chain joins TRBV19 and TRBJ2-5; the match to TRBD2 covers 8 bases. CDR1 is LNHDA and CDR2 is SQIVND in the germline V gene (reference sequence). J lost 3 bases, V lost 2 bases, and 2 bases had no gene match. CDR3 length: 14 amino acids. The chain's CDR3 is CASSITSGKETQYF. Written as DNA, the CDR3 is TGTGCCAGTAGTATAACTAGCGGAAAAGAGACCCAGTACTTC.

V and J are TRBV11-3 and TRBJ2-1; 8 bases fit TRBD1. Losses at the gene ends were 6 bases for V and 5 bases for J; bases not matched to a gene: 9. The CDR3 has 15 residues. From germline, CDR1 is SGHNT and CDR2 YENEEA. The CDR3 DNA sequence: TGTGCCAGCAGTCCCCAGGGGGCAGGAGACAATGAGCAGTTCTTC. Its protein is CASSPQGAGDNEQFF.

The chain uses TRBV19 and TRBJ2-2, with 10 bases lining up with TRBD1. Germline assignment: CDR1 LNHDA and CDR2 SQIVND (reference sequence). The CDR3 extends over 15 amino acids. Unmatched junction bases numbered 3, after V lost 1 base and J lost 7 bases. The CDR3 here is CASSIVGTGVGELFF. Written as DNA, the CDR3 is TGTGCCAGTAGTATAGTAGGGACAGGGGTCGGGGAGCTGTTTTTT.

This clone was found a few times. V usage is TRBV2 and J usage is TRBJ1-2; TRBD1 aligns across 7 bases. Trimming at V came to 7 bases and at J to 0 bases, leaving 5 bases not matched to a gene. The CDR3 contains 14 residues. Germline CDR1 and CDR2: SNHLY and FYNNEI. The CDR3 here is CASTGQAANYGYTF. In DNA, the CDR3 is TGTGCCAGCACCGGACAGGCAGCTAACTATGGCTACACCTTC.

The rearrangement joins TRBV29-1 to TRBJ2-1, with TRBD2 matching over 13 bases. Looked up from germline, CDR1 is SQVTM and CDR2 is ANQGSEA. J lost 10 bases, V lost 4 bases, and 1 base had no gene match. The CDR3 has 12 residues. The CDR3 DNA follows: TGCAGCGTTGGGACTAGCGGGGGCGAGCAGTTCTTC. Translating gives CSVGTSGGEQFF.

The J gene is TRBJ2-1, the V gene TRBV28, with D possibly TRBD2 on 6 matching bases. V was trimmed by 6 bases and J by 9 bases, leaving 12 bases between them. The CDR3 covers 12 residues. The germline V gene encodes CDR1 MDHEN and CDR2 SYDVKM. The CDR3 protein is CASSGRILEQFF. The CDR3 DNA is TGTGCCAGCAGCGGGAGAATCCTTGAGCAGTTCTTC. The whole variable domain, filled in from reference TRBV28 and TRBJ2-1, reads DVKVTQSSRYLVKRTGEKVFLECVQDMDHENMFWYRQDPGLGLRLIYFSYDVKMKEKGDIPEGYSVSREKKERFSLILESASTNQTSMYLCASSGRILEQFFGPGTRLTVL.

The rearrangement uses TRBV18 and TRBJ1-4; D not resolved. This CDR3 is built from 11 residues. CDR1 is KGHSH and CDR2 is LQKENI in the germline V gene. V lost 4 bases and J 4 bases, leaving 1 base between the germline ends. This CDR3 is CASSLNEKLFF. The DNA for the CDR3 is TGTGCCAGCTCACTTAATGAAAAACTGTTTTTT.

This chain joins TRBV5-1 and TRBJ1-4; D is unresolved. The V and J ends lost 4 bases and 5 bases respectively, with 15 bases between them. The germline gives CDR1 SGHRS, CDR2 YFSETQ. This CDR3 has 15 amino acids. The CDR3 protein is CASSPDPSGNEKLFF. The CDR3 DNA is TGCGCCAGCAGCCCAGACCCATCGGGGAATGAAAAACTGTTTTTT.

The rearrangement joins TRBV6-1 to TRBJ1-2; D is perhaps TRBD1 (5 bases). V gave up 3 bases and J gave up 3 bases, with 14 bases separating them. Germline V CDR1 and CDR2: MNHNS, SASEGT. The CDR3 has 15 amino acids. DNA for the CDR3: TGTGCCAGCAGTGATCAGGGACTGCAGCACTATGGCTACACCTTC. This gives the protein CASSDQGLQHYGYTF.

In the case of this clone: A read error may account for a junction end that differs from germline. The chain carries TRBV7-7 and TRBJ2-5; TRBD2 is a possible D gene (5 bases). The length of the CDR3 is 14 residues. Germline V CDR1 and CDR2: SSHAT, FNYEAQ (reference sequence). The CDR3 nucleotides are TGTGCTAGCAGCTTAGGACTGACCTCGGAGACCCAGTACTTC. It is translated as CASSLGLTSETQYF.

This clone was detected once. The V gene is TRBV5-4, the J gene TRBJ2-4; D is tentatively TRBD1 or TRBD2 (6 bases each). Trimming shortened V by 4 bases and J by 3 bases, and 20 bases separated the two germline ends. This CDR3 region has 17 residues. Germline CDR1 reads SGHNT; CDR2 reads YYREEE (reference sequence). The CDR3 reads CASSPQSGARDKNIQYF. DNA of the CDR3: TGTGCCAGCAGCCCACAATCGGGGGCACGGGACAAAAACATTCAGTACTTC.

The genes are TRBV30 and TRBJ1-4; 11 bases are a match to TRBD1. The CDR3 is 13 amino acids. V shed 5 bases and J 8 bases; nucleotides not matched to a gene: 4. Looked up from germline, CDR1 is GTSNPN and CDR2 is SVGIG (reference sequence). CDR3 sequence reads: CAWGQGAREKLFF. Here the CDR3 DNA reads TGTGCCTGGGGACAGGGGGCGCGGGAAAAACTGTTTTTT.

The chain links TRBV28 to TRBJ1-3; D gene unclear. V lost 6 bases, J lost 4 bases, and 16 bases lay in between. Germline CDR1 is MDHEN and CDR2 is SYDVKM. The CDR3 contains 15 residues. CDR3 sequence reads: CASSYVFTRGNTIYF. For the CDR3, the DNA is TGTGCCAGCAGCTACGTCTTCACCAGGGGAAACACCATATATTTT. Looking up the rest from reference TRBV28 and TRBJ1-3 gives the full variable domain: DVKVTQSSRYLVKRTGEKVFLECVQDMDHENMFWYRQDPGLGLRLIYFSYDVKMKEKGDIPEGYSVSREKKERFSLILESASTNQTSMYLCASSYVFTRGNTIYFGEGSWLTVV.

This clone was counted ten times or more. CDR3 in DNA: TGTGCCAGCTCACCACTCGCAGGGGGGCAGTTCTTC. It yields the protein CASSPLAGGQFF. The chain has TRBV18 and TRBJ2-1; 7 positions match TRBD1. J was trimmed by 12 bases and V by 1 base; bases with no gene match: 3. This CDR3 comprises 12 residues. The germline V gene has CDR1 KGHSH and CDR2 LQKENI.

This chain joins TRBV5-1 and TRBJ2-3; D might be TRBD2 (5 bases). Germline V gene data show CDR1 as SGHRS and CDR2 as YFSETQ. The CDR3 has 15 residues. With 0 bases removed from V and 4 bases from J, the gap between germline ends came to 12 bases. In DNA form, the CDR3 reads TGCGCCAGCAGCTTGGGAGGCCTAGCTGCAGATACGCAGTATTTT. It is translated as CASSLGGLAADTQYF.

The chain employs TRBV5-6 and TRBJ2-1; no clear D. Per germline, CDR1 SGHDT and CDR2 YYEEEE. Trimming took 4 bases from V and 4 from J, leaving 6 bases between them. The CDR3 is 12 residues long. CDR3 DNA: TGTGCCAGCAGCGCCGATTACAATGAGCAGTTCTTC. Translation gives CASSADYNEQFF.

The rearrangement links TRBV5-6 to TRBJ2-1, with unresolved D. V gave up 2 bases and J gave up 10 bases, with 7 bases separating them. This CDR3 is 11 amino acids long. The germline V gene has CDR1 SGHDT and CDR2 YYEEEE. The CDR3 DNA follows: TGTGCCAGCAGCTTTAACAGCGAGCAGTTCTTC. Translated, it gives CASSFNSEQFF.

The J gene is TRBJ2-7, the V gene TRBV11-3; 8 nucleotides match TRBD2. The CDR3 is made up of 16 amino acids. The J segment lost 2 bases and the V segment lost 0 bases, leaving 6 bases of the junction unmatched. Germline V gives CDR1 SGHNT, CDR2 YENEEA. CDR3 amino acids: CASSLDWVAGTYEQYF. The CDR3 DNA sequence: TGTGCCAGCAGCTTAGATTGGGTAGCGGGAACCTACGAGCAGTACTTC.